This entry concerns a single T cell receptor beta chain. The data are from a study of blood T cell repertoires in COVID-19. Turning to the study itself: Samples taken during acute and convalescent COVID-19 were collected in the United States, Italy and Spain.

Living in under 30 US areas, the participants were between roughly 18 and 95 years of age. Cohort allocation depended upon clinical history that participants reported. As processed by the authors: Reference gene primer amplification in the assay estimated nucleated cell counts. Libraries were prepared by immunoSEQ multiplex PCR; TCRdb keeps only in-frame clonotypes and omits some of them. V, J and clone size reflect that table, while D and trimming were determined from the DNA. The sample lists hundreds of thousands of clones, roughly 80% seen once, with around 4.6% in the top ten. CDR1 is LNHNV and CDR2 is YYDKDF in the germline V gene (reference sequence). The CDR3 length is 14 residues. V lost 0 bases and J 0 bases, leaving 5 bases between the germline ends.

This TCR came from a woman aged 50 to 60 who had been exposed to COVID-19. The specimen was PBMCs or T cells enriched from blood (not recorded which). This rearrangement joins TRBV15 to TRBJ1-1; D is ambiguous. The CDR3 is CATSREGVNTEAFF. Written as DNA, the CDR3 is TGTGCCACCAGCAGAGAAGGAGTGAACACTGAAGCTTTCTTT.